Following are 16 T cell receptor beta chains from one sample sequenced in a study of T cell responses to AZD1222 COVID-19 vaccine (dated by TCRdb to the early 2020s). Taken with the paper, the label for time point translates to: baseline before first vaccination. Read against the paper, the sample's treatment or condition label means: meningococcal conjugate vaccine given as trial control. The library was built by means of the immunoSEQ multiplex PCR assay. TCRdb holds this immuneACCESS table with in-frame rearrangements only. Some clones are missing; in checked studies, unresolved V genes explain under half, and the rest has no known cause. The sample yields around 84,000 clones; around 92% were counted once. The top ten hold roughly 6.4% of the sample. The specimen comprised peripheral blood, sampled on day 0 of MenACWY control vaccination. The origin of the receptors is an adult in good health.

The chain uses TRBV20-1 and TRBJ1-2; no definite D call. CDR3 size: 13 residues. Germline V gene lookup returns CDR1 DFQATT and CDR2 SNEGSKA (reference sequence). V lost 3 bases and J lost 5, with 13 bases in between. CDR3 sequence (DNA): TGCAGTGCTAGTCGACCGACGGCGTATGGCTACACCTTC. Translated, it gives CSASRPTAYGYTF.

V gene TRBV28 combines with J gene TRBJ2-6; 7 nucleotides align to TRBD1. The CDR3 sequence is 16 residues long. CDR1 is MDHEN, CDR2 SYDVKM, per germline. V dropped 1 base and J dropped 1; count of bases not matched to a gene: 1. DNA of the CDR3: TGTGCCAGCAGTTTATCGACAGGGTCTGGGGCCAACGTCCTGACTTTC. This translates into CASSLSTGSGANVLTF.

The V gene is TRBV7-6, the J gene TRBJ2-1; 9 bases agree with TRBD2. Germline loops: CDR1 SGHVS, CDR2 FNYEAQ. V lost 0 bases, J lost 7 bases, and 4 bases stayed unmatched. The CDR3 sequence is 15 residues long. The CDR3 protein is CASSLASGRSNEQFF. The CDR3 coding sequence is TGTGCCAGCAGCTTAGCCAGCGGGAGGTCTAATGAGCAGTTCTTC.

This chain joins TRBV4-3 and TRBJ2-2; TRBD1 aligns across 8 bases. Germline CDR1 reads LGHNA; CDR2 reads YSLEER. With V trimmed by 0 bases and J by 1 base, 13 bases remained unmatched. The CDR3 runs 20 residues. CDR3 nucleotide sequence: TGCGCCAGCAGCCAAGATTTAGGGCAGGGGGCCCTAAGGAACACCGGGGAGCTGTTTTTT. It specifies CASSQDLGQGALRNTGELFF.

V usage is TRBV5-6 and J usage is TRBJ2-7; a possible D gene is TRBD2 (6 bases). The V end lost 1 base, the J end lost 7 bases, and 9 bases lay between the germline ends. Germline V CDR1 and CDR2: SGHDT, YYEEEE. This CDR3 comprises 12 residues. The CDR3, as DNA: TGTGCCAGCAGCTTGTGGGGGGATGAGCAGTACTTC. It yields the protein CASSLWGDEQYF.

This clone appeared once. The chain recombines TRBV28 with TRBJ1-4; the D is unclear. The CDR3 runs to 14 residues. V lost 3 bases and J 11 bases, leaving 16 bases between the germline ends. CDR1 MDHEN and CDR2 SYDVKM come from the germline V gene. The CDR3 protein is CASSLVIPGAKLFF. DNA of the CDR3: TGTGCCAGCAGTTTGGTAATACCGGGCGCGAAACTGTTTTTT.

The gene calls are TRBV28 and TRBJ1-6, with TRBD1 matching over 8 bases. The CDR3 extends over 16 amino acids. The V gene's germline CDR1 is MDHEN and CDR2 SYDVKM. V trimming: 5 bases; J trimming: 10 bases; junction bases outside the gene matches: 13. The CDR3 is CASSPTGGTPKSPLHF. The CDR3 DNA is TGTGCCAGCAGTCCTACAGGGGGGACGCCAAAGTCACCCCTCCACTTT.

As DNA, the CDR3 is TGTGCCAGCAGTTCGGGAGGACAGGGGGCTTACAATGAGCAGTTCTTC. Protein: CASSSGGQGAYNEQFF. This chain uses TRBV28 with TRBJ2-1; 11 nucleotides align to TRBD1. Trimming at V came to 4 bases and at J to 4 bases, leaving 6 bases not matched to a gene. Germline-derived CDR1 and CDR2 are MDHEN and SYDVKM. CDR3 length: 16 residues.

V usage is TRBV19 and J usage is TRBJ1-1; 7 positions agree with TRBD1. This CDR3 spans 12 amino acids. V trimming: 5 bases; J trimming: 7 bases; junction bases outside the gene matches: 4. Germline lookup yields CDR1 LNHDA and CDR2 SQIVND (reference sequence). The CDR3 nucleotides are TGTGCCAGTAGTTCCAGACAGGGTGAAGCTTTCTTT. Translating it yields CASSSRQGEAFF.

This rearrangement joins TRBV7-7 to TRBJ2-2; no clear D gene. Germline values: CDR1 SSHAT, CDR2 FNYEAQ (reference sequence). CDR3 size: 13 residues. V lost 5 bases and J lost 6, with 10 bases in between. DNA of the CDR3: TGTGCCAGCAGCCCTTCTACGGCCGGGGAGCTGTTTTTT. Protein product: CASSPSTAGELFF.

Of note for this clone: The DNA is left out, because the CDR3 cannot be placed on it with certainty; the CDR3 is given as TCRdb lists it. The V gene is TRBV7-9, the J gene TRBJ2-1. The CDR3 is 14 residues long, counting both termini. From germline, CDR1 is SEHNR and CDR2 FQNEAQ (reference sequence). The chain's CDR3 is CASSLGSTSDEQFF.

CDR3 region: CASLRDIQNEKLFF. Written as DNA, the CDR3 is TGTGCCAGCCTCCGGGACATCCAGAATGAAAAACTGTTTTTT. The chain joins TRBV2 to TRBJ1-4; possibly TRBD1 for D (6 bases). The CDR3 has 14 residues. Trimming removed 8 bases at V and 5 bases at J, with 15 bases between. The germline V gene has CDR1 SNHLY and CDR2 FYNNEI.

The chain carries TRBV10-3 and TRBJ2-1; no definite D call. V shed 6 bases and J shed 8 bases, with 8 bases lying between them. Looked up from germline, CDR1 is ENHRY and CDR2 is SYGVKD. This CDR3 has 11 amino acids. The DNA of the CDR3 is TGTGCCATCAGCACTACCGATGAGCAGTTCTTC. Its translation is CAISTTDEQFF.

On this clone itself: One junction end does not reproduce the germline sequence, and a read error may be involved. This rearrangement joins TRBV2 to TRBJ2-3, with 9 bases fitting TRBD1. CDR1 and CDR2 (germline): SNHLY, FYNNEI. This CDR3 comprises 14 residues. CDR3 protein: CASSRTGDVDTQSF. CDR3 nucleotide sequence: TGTGCCAGCAGCCGGACAGGGGACGTGGATACGCAGTCATTT.

The V and J genes are TRBV27 and TRBJ2-1, with D perhaps being TRBD1 or TRBD2 (5 bases each). Trimming left V 4 bases short and J 10 bases short, with 14 bases between. The CDR3 runs 13 residues. Looked up from germline, CDR1 is MNHEY and CDR2 is SMNVEV (reference sequence). The CDR3 region has the DNA TGTGCCAGCAGTTCGGAACCGGGACGGGAGCAGTTCTTC. It specifies CASSSEPGREQFF.

This sequence joins TRBV19 and TRBJ1-1; a weak D match, TRBD1 (6 bases). Per the germline V gene, CDR1 is LNHDA and CDR2 is SQIVND (reference sequence). Trimming took off 3 bases at V and 1 base at J, with 12 bases between the two ends. The length of the CDR3 is 15 residues. CDR3: CASSMGTLKNTEAFF. In DNA form, the CDR3 reads TGTGCCAGTAGTATGGGGACACTCAAGAACACTGAAGCTTTCTTT.